The entry below describes one T cell receptor (beta chain). Its cognate antigen is unknown. TCRdb re-derived calls from the 5' RACE reads in MiXCR, one entry per CDR3 protein. The sample has 450,000 or so distinct CDR3 sequences, around 18% seen once. This record belongs to a study of identical twins. The germline CDR1 and CDR2 sequences are SQVTM and ANQGSEA. V gave up 7 bases and J gave up 6 bases, with 14 bases separating them. The CDR3 has 12 residues. Study-wide results and limits: Recombination models fit unrelated individuals' TCR alpha sharing but underestimated twins'. Insertion counts were lower in abundant cord blood beta clonotypes, a trend that memory repertoires did not show.

This TCR was recovered from a man aged 50 to 60 in good health. This chain joins TRBV29-1 and TRBJ2-3; no clear D. Sequencing was performed on naive T cells sorted from blood. The CDR3 here is CSARKGSDTQYF. The CDR3 bases are TGCAGCGCGCGTAAGGGTTCGGATACGCAGTATTTT.